This TCR beta chain came from a study of human T cells and chemical hapten exposure. Note on this clonotype: A much larger clone is a single base away; this may be a read error.

Germline CDR1 is MGHRA and CDR2 is YSYEKL. CDR3 length: 12 residues. The library attached unique molecular identifiers to individual cDNA molecules. TCRdb itself ran the RACE reads through MiXCR, one entry per CDR3 protein. The repertoire holds roughly 120,000 distinct CDR3 sequences, with about 8.2% as singletons. The time point here: healthy volunteer bleed at 2 weeks. Whole blood, unfractionated, served as the material for total RNA extraction. This sequence was found in a male donor in good health. Some clones in this sample may be carry-over from other donors' samples. The chain links TRBV4-1 to TRBJ2-7; no clear D gene. The sequencing sample was made of whole blood. The CDR3 DNA is TGCGCCAGCAGGGCAGGATCTGGCGAGAAGTACTTC. Translated, it gives CASRAGSGEKYF.